This T cell receptor (beta chain) appears in the sequencing data of a study of cytomegalovirus exposure and HLA in healthy donors. Notes on the study in general: In vitro assays verified that three CMV-associated chains recognized CMV antigens specifically. Immune exposure was documented only through CMV serostatus. TRBV6-2, TRBV6-3 and some other V segments were unresolvable in 87-base-pair reads.

This CDR3 is built from 14 residues. The V gene lost 5 bases and the J gene lost 9 bases, with 17 bases spanning the gap. Germline CDR1 reads SGHAT; CDR2 reads FQNNGV. Turning to this clone: Its matching antigen is unknown.

Primers for the PCR totalled 60 Vbeta and 13 Jbeta. Clones were read by immunoSEQ multiplex PCR, and TCRdb kept only the in-frame ones, dropping some. The table lists roughly 110,000 clones, over 55% of them singletons, with 2.5% to 3% in the top ten. The chain links TRBV11-2 to TRBJ1-5; the D gene is possibly TRBD1 (6 bases). The TCR was taken from a female donor in good health and CMV-seronegative. Specimen: PBMCs. CDR3 DNA: TGTGCCAGCAGCCCGGACAGAGGGCTTTGGCCCCAGCATTTT. This codes for CASSPDRGLWPQHF.